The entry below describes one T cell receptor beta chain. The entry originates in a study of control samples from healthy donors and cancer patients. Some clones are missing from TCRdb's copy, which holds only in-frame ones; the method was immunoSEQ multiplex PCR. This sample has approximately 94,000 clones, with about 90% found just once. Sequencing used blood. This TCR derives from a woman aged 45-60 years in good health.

The CDR3 sequence: CASSEVNPTYYEQYF. CDR3 sequence (DNA): TGTGCCAGCTCCGAGGTTAATCCAACATACTACGAGCAGTACTTC. The V and J genes are TRBV2 and TRBJ2-7, with unresolved D. Trimming pared 8 bases from V and 3 bases from J, leaving 20 bases between. The germline V gene encodes CDR1 SNHLY and CDR2 FYNNEI. This CDR3 is built from 15 residues.